Listed here are 20 T cell receptor beta chains from one sample, sequenced in a study of CD8 T cells in Susac syndrome. An amount of RNA that ranged from about 0.45 to 1 ug was reverse transcribed with random hexamers. TCRdb called the immunoSEQ multiplex PCR reads again in MiXCR, with one record for every CDR3 protein. The data show around 81,000 distinct CDR3 sequences, with 94% seen just once and around 0.94% held by the top ten. Sequences were obtained from CD8+ T cells from PBMCs. The receptors stem from a human donor with Susac syndrome.

The chain recombines TRBV9 with TRBJ1-5; weak D call: TRBD1 (5 bases). Germline CDR1 reads SGDLS; CDR2 reads YYNGEE. V lost 3 bases, J lost 1 base, and 11 bases lay in between. The CDR3 loop spans 15 amino acids. CDR3 amino acids: CASSEGYRSNQPQHF. As DNA, the CDR3 is TGTGCCAGCAGCGAAGGATACAGGAGCAATCAGCCCCAGCATTTT.

The chain recombines TRBV24-1 with TRBJ2-1; D is unresolved. Germline V lookup: CDR1 KGHDR, CDR2 SFDVKD. CDR3 length: 13 amino acids. V was trimmed by 6 bases and J by 0 bases, leaving 5 bases between them. The CDR3 loop reads CATSISSYNEQFF. Written as DNA, the CDR3 is TGTGCCACCAGTATTAGCTCCTACAATGAGCAGTTCTTC.

J is TRBJ2-5 and V is TRBV24-1; D call uncertain. In germline, CDR1 is KGHDR, CDR2 SFDVKD. Trimming removed 0 bases from V and 3 bases from J, with 7 bases in between. The length of the CDR3 is 14 residues. The CDR3 is CATSDLQQEETQYF. For the CDR3, the DNA is TGTGCCACCAGTGATTTGCAACAAGAAGAGACCCAGTACTTC.

V is TRBV20-1 and J is TRBJ2-1, with 8 bases lining up with TRBD2. Germline trimming cut 5 bases from V and 8 bases from J; bases unmatched to any gene: 8. The CDR3 sequence is 13 residues long. Germline loops: CDR1 DFQATT, CDR2 SNEGSKA (reference sequence). The DNA for the CDR3 is TGCAGTGCTCCCTTCAAGCGGGAGTATGAGCAGTTCTTC. It translates to CSAPFKREYEQFF.

The genes are TRBV3-1 and TRBJ2-7, with a possible D match to TRBD1 (5 bases). Germline CDR1 LGHDT, CDR2 YNNKEL (reference sequence). The CDR3 loop spans 17 amino acids. V was pared by 0 bases and J by 3 bases, with 18 bases between. The chain's CDR3 is CASSQDRRGRIDYEQYF. In DNA, the CDR3 is TGTGCCAGCAGCCAAGATCGAAGGGGCAGGATCGACTACGAGCAGTACTTC.

The chain carries TRBV2 and TRBJ2-2; 9 bases are a match to TRBD1. V dropped 5 bases and J dropped 4; count of bases not matched to a gene: 11. The length of the CDR3 is 17 residues. CDR1 and CDR2 (germline): SNHLY, FYNNEI. In DNA, the CDR3 is TGTGCCAGCAGTTCTGATACAGGGGGCTCTATCACCGGGGAGCTGTTTTTT. Translation: CASSSDTGGSITGELFF. The full variable domain, rest sourced from reference TRBV2 and TRBJ2-2, is EPEVTQTPSHQVTQMGQEVILRCVPISNHLYFYWYRQILGQKVEFLVSFYNNEISEKSEIFDDQFSVERPDGSNFTLKIRSTKLEDSAMYFCASSSDTGGSITGELFFGEGSRLTVL.

The V gene is TRBV30, the J gene TRBJ2-3; D not certain. The germline V and J ends were trimmed by 4 bases and 0 bases, with 11 bases remaining between them. The length of the CDR3 is 14 residues. Germline V gene sequence: CDR1 GTSNPN, CDR2 SVGIG (reference sequence). The CDR3 DNA reads TGTGCCTGGAACGCCGCTTCTAGCACAGATACGCAGTATTTT. Amino acids: CAWNAASSTDTQYF.

The rearrangement joins TRBV6-6 to TRBJ1-4, with D tentatively TRBD1 (5 bases). The CDR3 runs 15 residues. Germline lookup yields CDR1 MNHNY and CDR2 SVGAGI (reference sequence). Trimming took 6 bases from V and 0 from J, leaving 11 bases between them. CDR3 residues: CASSQTTATNEKLFF. The CDR3 DNA reads as TGTGCCAGCAGCCAGACGACAGCAACTAATGAAAAACTGTTTTTT.

With respect to this clonotype: At one end the junction does not follow the germline gene, possibly because of a read error. The V call is TRBV30, the J call TRBJ2-2; TRBD2 matches 7 bases. From germline, CDR1 is GTSNPN and CDR2 SVGIG (reference sequence). This CDR3 has 14 amino acids. The CDR3 region has the DNA TGTGCTTGGAGTTTGGCTAGCGGCACCGGGGAGCTGTTTTTT. Amino acid sequence: CAWSLASGTGELFF.

This clonotype has just one count. The genes are TRBV19 and TRBJ2-7; maybe TRBD1 (6 bases). V lost 5 bases and J lost 10, with 12 bases in between. Germline V gives CDR1 LNHDA, CDR2 SQIVND (reference sequence). This CDR3 region has 11 residues. The CDR3 region is CASSLQGLQYF. The CDR3 DNA follows: TGTGCCAGTAGTTTACAGGGTCTTCAGTACTTC.

The chain carries TRBV28 and TRBJ2-2; TRBD1 is a possible D gene (6 bases). The CDR3 extends over 15 amino acids. Germline V gene lookup returns CDR1 MDHEN and CDR2 SYDVKM. The germline V and J ends were trimmed by 3 bases and 6 bases, with 14 bases remaining between them. The CDR3 spells CASSLDSLFAGELFF. CDR3 DNA sequence: TGTGCCAGCAGTTTGGACAGTCTATTCGCCGGGGAGCTGTTTTTT.

V is TRBV4-3 and J is TRBJ2-3, with D hard to call. Trimming removed 1 base from V and 6 bases from J, with 17 bases in between. The germline CDR1 and CDR2 sequences are LGHNA and YSLEER. The CDR3 has 16 residues. CDR3 in DNA: TGCGCCAGCAGCCAAGCAGAAACATGGGCGCCGGATACGCAGTATTTT. Its translation is CASSQAETWAPDTQYF.

The genes are TRBV5-1 and TRBJ1-2; D gene ambiguous. Trimming shortened V by 5 bases and J by 3 bases, and 11 bases separated the two germline ends. In germline, CDR1 is SGHRS, CDR2 YFSETQ. This CDR3 is 13 amino acids long. CDR3 sequence (DNA): TGCGCCAGCAGAGAGGGTAACGACTATGGCTACACCTTC. Translated: CASREGNDYGYTF.

The V and J genes are TRBV7-2 and TRBJ2-7; no clear D. CDR3 length: 15 residues. Looked up from germline, CDR1 is SGHTA and CDR2 is FQGNSA. Between the trimmed V and J ends, which lost 1 base and 4 bases, there was a span of 14 bases. Here the CDR3 reads CASSLVLGTNYEQYF. Written as DNA, the CDR3 is TGTGCCAGCAGCTTAGTCCTAGGAACTAATTACGAGCAGTACTTC.

The J gene is TRBJ2-7, the V gene TRBV29-1; possible D gene TRBD1, 5 bases. The CDR3 length is 13 residues. Germline values: CDR1 SQVTM, CDR2 ANQGSEA. Trimming pared 2 bases from V and 5 bases from J, leaving 13 bases between. The CDR3 loop is CSVETGMIDEQYF. For the CDR3, the DNA is TGCAGCGTTGAAACAGGAATGATTGACGAGCAGTACTTC.

Here the CDR3 DNA reads TGTGCCAGCAGTTTAGGCAGGGCGAACACTGAAGCTTTCTTT. Translation gives CASSLGRANTEAFF. V gene TRBV12-3 or TRBV12-4 combines with J gene TRBJ1-1, with D maybe TRBD1 (5 bases). Between the trimmed V and J ends, which lost 1 base and 1 base, there was a span of 7 bases. This CDR3 contains 14 residues.

The chain links TRBV12-3 or TRBV12-4 to TRBJ2-7; tentative D call: TRBD2 (6 bases). This CDR3 spans 15 amino acids. V lost 6 bases and J 4 bases, leaving 19 bases between the germline ends. The CDR3 reads CASSPGTRPGYEQYF. CDR3 DNA sequence: TGTGCCAGCAGCCCCGGGACTCGTCCTGGGTACGAGCAGTACTTC.

The rearrangement uses TRBV20-1 and TRBJ2-5; maybe TRBD1 (8 bases). V lost 0 bases to trimming and J lost 7 bases, with 15 bases between them. CDR3 length: 14 residues. Germline CDR1 is DFQATT and CDR2 is SNEGSKA (reference sequence). This chain's CDR3 is CSARDTGGERTQYF. The CDR3 DNA is TGCAGTGCTAGAGACACAGGGGGGGAGCGGACCCAGTACTTC.

This clonotype was counted a few times. The chain couples TRBV2 to TRBJ2-5; D remains ambiguous. This CDR3 contains 10 residues. Deletions cut 4 bases from V and 4 bases from J, with 1 base between. Germline CDR1 is SNHLY and CDR2 is FYNNEI. The CDR3 DNA is TGTGCCAGCAGTGGAGAGACCCAGTACTTC. As protein: CASSGETQYF.

The chain is built from TRBV5-1 and TRBJ2-7; a possible D gene is TRBD2 (6 bases). The germline CDR1 and CDR2 sequences are SGHRS and YFSETQ. V was pared by 4 bases and J by 4 bases, with 12 bases between. The length of the CDR3 is 13 residues. The CDR3 loop is CASSPGTRYEQYF. The CDR3 DNA sequence: TGCGCCAGCAGCCCAGGGACTCGTTACGAGCAGTACTTC.